This entry concerns a single TCR beta chain. This record belongs to a study of cytomegalovirus exposure and HLA in healthy donors. The ends lost 3 bases at V and 4 bases at J; junction bases unmatched: 6. Germline assignment: CDR1 MDHEN and CDR2 SYDVKM. This CDR3 comprises 15 residues. Data came from immunoSEQ multiplex PCR; TCRdb stores just in-frame clones and leaves some out. The table records more than 90,000 clones, 93% of them present only once. This sequence originates from a woman in her 30s in good health and CMV-seropositive. The V call is TRBV28, the J call TRBJ1-2; TRBD1 matches 9 bases. Sequencing was carried out using PBMCs. The CDR3 reads CASSLPGQGTYGYTF. DNA of the CDR3: TGTGCCAGCAGTTTGCCTGGACAGGGGACCTATGGCTACACCTTC.